Listed below are T cell receptor beta chains from one sample, sequenced in a study of blood T cell repertoires in COVID-19. The method was immunoSEQ multiplex PCR; TCRdb's version includes in-frame clones alone and lacks a portion of them. Seen here are 300,000 or so clones, 90% observed once, and the top ten hold 2% to 3%. Sequenced: PBMCs or T cells enriched from blood (not recorded which). The receptors were sampled from a man between 60 and 70 years old who had recovered from COVID-19. The CDR3 runs from the conserved cysteine through the conserved F or W. The D gene is left open where the match is weak. Not every row has a clone size; where given, it reads once, few, many or a size class.

D gene: -; V gene: TRBV9; clone size: -; J gene: TRBJ2-2; CDR3 DNA: TGTGCCAGCAGCGTTTTAACCGGGGAGCTGTTTTTT; CDR3 protein: CASSVLTGELFF
D gene: -; V gene: TRBV21-1; clone size: -; J gene: TRBJ1-5; CDR3 DNA: TGTGCCAGCAGCAGGAAACGGGACAGGAGGTATAGCAATCAGCCCCAGCATTTT; CDR3 protein: CASSRKRDRRYSNQPQHF
D gene: -; V gene: TRBV11-2; clone size: -; J gene: TRBJ1-1; CDR3 DNA: TGTGCCAGCAGCTTACAGGCACAAAAGAACACTGAAGCTTTCTTT; CDR3 protein: CASSLQAQKNTEAFF
D gene: TRBD1; V gene: TRBV5-8; clone size: few; J gene: TRBJ1-5; CDR3 DNA: TGTGCCAGCAGCTCCTGGACAGGGGTCAACCAGCCCCAGCATTTT; CDR3 protein: CASSSWTGVNQPQHF
D gene: -; V gene: TRBV3-1/TRBV3-2; clone size: -; J gene: TRBJ2-2; CDR3 DNA: TGTGCCAGCAGCCAAGCGGCAGGGGGGAGCACCGGGGAGCTGTTTTTT; CDR3 protein: CASSQAAGGSTGELFF
D gene: -; V gene: TRBV5-1; clone size: -; J gene: TRBJ1-6; CDR3 DNA: TGCGCCAGCTCTGAGAGCTCCTATAATTCACCCCTCCACTTT; CDR3 protein: CASSESSYNSPLHF
D gene: TRBD1; V gene: TRBV7-2; clone size: -; J gene: TRBJ1-6; CDR3 DNA: TGTGCCAGCAGCTACCGGACAGGGGGGGATTCACCCCTCCACTTT; CDR3 protein: CASSYRTGGDSPLHF
D gene: TRBD2; V gene: TRBV28; clone size: -; J gene: TRBJ2-7; CDR3 DNA: TGTGCCAGCAGCCCCCTCGGGACTAGCGTCGCCTACGAGCAGTACTTC; CDR3 protein: CASSPLGTSVAYEQYF
D gene: TRBD1; V gene: TRBV19; clone size: -; J gene: TRBJ1-1; CDR3 DNA: TGTGCCAGTAGTACGAATAGACAGGGGGCAACGCGGGCTGAAGCTTTCTTT; CDR3 protein: CASSTNRQGATRAEAFF
D gene: TRBD1; V gene: TRBV19; clone size: -; J gene: TRBJ1-6; CDR3 DNA: TGTGCCAGTAGTATATCGGGACAGGGTAATTCACCCCTCCACTTT; CDR3 protein: CASSISGQGNSPLHF
D gene: -; V gene: TRBV7-2; clone size: -; J gene: TRBJ2-7; CDR3 DNA: TGTGCCAGCAGCGCACAGGAGCACTCCTACGAGCAGTACTTC; CDR3 protein: CASSAQEHSYEQYF
D gene: TRBD1; V gene: TRBV4-2; clone size: -; J gene: TRBJ1-6; CDR3 DNA: TGTGCCAGCAGCCAAACCCCGGGACAGGGTAATTCACCCCTCCACTTT; CDR3 protein: CASSQTPGQGNSPLHF
D gene: -; V gene: TRBV24-1; clone size: -; J gene: TRBJ2-1; CDR3 DNA: TGTGCCACCAGTAATTTCTTCTACAATGAGCAGTTCTTC; CDR3 protein: CATSNFFYNEQFF
D gene: -; V gene: TRBV5-3; clone size: -; J gene: TRBJ2-3; CDR3 DNA: TGTGCCAGAAGCTTGTACCCCCGGGACTCGCTCACAGATACGCAGTATTTT; CDR3 protein: CARSLYPRDSLTDTQYF
D gene: -; V gene: TRBV7-2; clone size: -; J gene: TRBJ1-5; CDR3 DNA: TGTGCCAGCAGCGAACAGGGTAGCAATCAGCCCCAGCATTTT; CDR3 protein: CASSEQGSNQPQHF
D gene: -; V gene: TRBV11-2; clone size: few; J gene: TRBJ2-4; CDR3 DNA: TGTGCCAGCAGCCCCCGGGGTAGCCCAGCCAAAAACATTCAGTACTTC; CDR3 protein: CASSPRGSPAKNIQYF
D gene: TRBD1; V gene: TRBV5-8; clone size: once; J gene: TRBJ2-3; CDR3 DNA: TGTGCCACCAGTTGGACAGGGCCGGCAGATACGCAGTATTTT; CDR3 protein: CATSWTGPADTQYF
D gene: -; V gene: TRBV5-4; clone size: -; J gene: TRBJ2-4; CDR3 DNA: TGTGCCAGCAGCCGTGACAGTTTGGACATTCAGTACTTC; CDR3 protein: CASSRDSLDIQYF
D gene: TRBD1; V gene: TRBV2; clone size: -; J gene: TRBJ1-2; CDR3 DNA: TGTGCCAGAGGACAGGGGGCTGAGGGCTACACCTTC; CDR3 protein: CARGQGAEGYTF
D gene: TRBD2; V gene: TRBV19; clone size: -; J gene: TRBJ2-1; CDR3 DNA: TGTGCCAGTAGTACGGGCGGGGGGACGTGGAATGAGCAGTTCTTC; CDR3 protein: CASSTGGGTWNEQFF
D gene: TRBD1; V gene: TRBV18; clone size: -; J gene: TRBJ2-6; CDR3 DNA: TGTGCCAGCTCACTACAGGGGACTGGGGCCAACGTCCTGACTTTC; CDR3 protein: CASSLQGTGANVLTF
D gene: -; V gene: TRBV30; clone size: -; J gene: TRBJ2-1; CDR3 DNA: TGTGCCTGGAGTGTAGGAGGCGGGACGAGATACAATGAGCAGTTCTTC; CDR3 protein: CAWSVGGGTRYNEQFF
D gene: TRBD2; V gene: TRBV10-3; clone size: -; J gene: TRBJ2-5; CDR3 DNA: TGTGCCATCAGTGATGGACTAGCGGGAGTGGAGACCCAGTACTTC; CDR3 protein: CAISDGLAGVETQYF
D gene: TRBD1; V gene: TRBV7-3; clone size: -; J gene: TRBJ2-3; CDR3 DNA: TGTGCCAGCAGCTCAGGGACAGGCTCCACAGATACGCAGTATTTT; CDR3 protein: CASSSGTGSTDTQYF
D gene: -; V gene: TRBV2; clone size: -; J gene: TRBJ2-4; CDR3 DNA: TGTGCCAGCAGTGAGAGCCACGTGCTAGCCAAAAACATTCAGTACTTC; CDR3 protein: CASSESHVLAKNIQYF
D gene: -; V gene: TRBV28; clone size: -; J gene: TRBJ2-5; CDR3 DNA: TGTGCCAGCAGCCTCGGACAGTTCAAAGGGACCCAGTACTTC; CDR3 protein: CASSLGQFKGTQYF
D gene: -; V gene: TRBV28; clone size: -; J gene: TRBJ2-1; CDR3 DNA: TGTGCCAGCGCATCAGGGGACATCAATGAGCAGTTCTTC; CDR3 protein: CASASGDINEQFF
D gene: -; V gene: TRBV25-1; clone size: -; J gene: TRBJ2-1; CDR3 DNA: TGTGCCAGCAGTGAGCGGGGCCCGGGGAATGAGCAGTTCTTC; CDR3 protein: CASSERGPGNEQFF
D gene: -; V gene: TRBV18; clone size: -; J gene: TRBJ1-5; CDR3 DNA: TGTGCCAGCTCACCAGCGGACAGAGCCCAGCCCCAGCATTTT; CDR3 protein: CASSPADRAQPQHF